This T cell receptor beta chain was sequenced for a study of early T cells in non-severe SARS-CoV-2 infection. Study in general: Unsorted whole-blood RNA was sequenced in bulk, leaving chains unpaired.

Germline V CDR1 and CDR2: LNHDA, SQIVND (reference sequence). V lost 1 base and J 2 bases, leaving 9 bases between the germline ends. This CDR3 region has 15 residues. Individually, cDNA molecules had unique molecular identifiers attached to them. TCRdb used MiXCR to reprocess the 5' RACE reads, holding one entry per CDR3 protein. Of 99,000 or so distinct CDR3 sequences in the sample, around 16% are singletons; the top ten hold roughly 1.3%. The sample consisted of whole blood. V gene TRBV19 combines with J gene TRBJ2-1, with D perhaps matching TRBD1 or TRBD2 (5 bases each). The receptor comes from an adult who was a healthcare worker with PCR-confirmed SARS-CoV-2 infection or an uninfected control (not recorded which). CDR3 sequence: CASSIGGNTYNEQFF. As DNA, the CDR3 is TGTGCCAGTAGTATAGGGGGGAATACCTACAATGAGCAGTTCTTC.